Following are 9 T cell receptor beta chains from one sample sequenced in a study of T cells expressing NK-cell markers. Reprocessing the 5' RACE reads, TCRdb reports a single entry for every CDR3 protein and omits DNA. The sample table sets out approximately 15,000 distinct CDR3 sequences. Sequences were obtained from blood T cells: a sorted CD56 or NKG2C T cell subset, CD4+ or CD8+ T cells, or bulk PBMC T cells (not recorded which). These receptors came from a man aged 18 to 69 in good health.

The chain carries TRBV5-6 and TRBJ2-5; TCRdb's D call, TRBD1, is unchecked because there is no DNA. Germline V gene data show CDR1 as SGHDT and CDR2 as YYEEEE. The CDR3 loop spans 12 amino acids. CDR3 in amino acids: CASSIYRGTQYF.

V usage is TRBV10-3 and J usage is TRBJ1-5; without DNA, the TCRdb call of TRBD1 cannot be checked. Germline values: CDR1 ENHRY, CDR2 SYGVKD. The CDR3 runs to 14 residues. The chain's CDR3 is CATSDTGANQPQHF.

The chain employs TRBV12-3 or TRBV12-4 and TRBJ1-3. The CDR3 length is 11 residues. CDR3 amino acids: CASSTTGTIYF.

The rearrangement links TRBV5-5 to TRBJ1-5. The CDR3 is 14 residues long. From germline, CDR1 is SGHKS and CDR2 YYEKEE (reference sequence). The CDR3 protein is CASSLDMLWQPQHF.

The chain joins TRBV24-1 to TRBJ2-5. The germline V gene encodes CDR1 KGHDR and CDR2 SFDVKD. The CDR3 runs to 12 residues. Here the CDR3 reads CATSDLGQEFYF.

The genes are TRBV6-2 or TRBV6-3 and TRBJ1-5; TCRdb names TRBD1, which stays unverified in the absence of DNA. The germline V gene has CDR1 MNHEY and CDR2 SVGEGT. The CDR3 runs 15 residues. The CDR3: CASRRTVNSNQPQHF.

CDR3 amino acids: CSVERGTDTQYF. The chain has TRBV29-1 and TRBJ2-3; TCRdb gives TRBD2 as the D gene, but with no DNA this cannot be confirmed. The CDR3 length is 12 residues. From germline, CDR1 is SQVTM and CDR2 ANQGSEA.

The rearrangement links TRBV29-1 to TRBJ1-1. The CDR3 totals 13 residues. The germline V gene has CDR1 SQVTM and CDR2 ANQGSEA. CDR3 residues: CSVEDQGGTEAFF. Using reference TRBV29-1 and TRBJ1-1 for the parts outside the CDR3, the full variable domain is SAVISQKPSRDICQRGTSLTIQCQVDSQVTMMFWYRQQPGQSLTLIATANQGSEATYESGFVIDKFPISRPNLTFSTLTVSNMSPEDSSIYLCSVEDQGGTEAFFGQGTRLTVV.

This chain joins TRBV20-1 and TRBJ2-1; TCRdb picks TRBD1, but there is no DNA to check that call. CDR3 size: 15 residues. Germline assignment: CDR1 DFQATT and CDR2 SNEGSKA (reference sequence). CDR3 sequence: CSVDQRGSRPNEQFF.